What follows are 21 T cell receptor beta chains derived from one specimen sequenced in a study of OX40 agonist ivuxolimab in advanced cancers. Data came from immunoSEQ multiplex PCR; TCRdb stores just in-frame clones and leaves some out. This table holds approximately 44,000 clones, just under 95% found once. The sequenced sample was CD4+ or CD8+ T cells sorted from blood, obtained in a trial of the OX40 agonist ivuxolimab. The receptors here all came from an adult with an advanced solid tumor such as melanoma, head and neck, liver or kidney cancer.

This CDR3 is CASSVTGGLYNEQFF. As DNA, the CDR3 is TGTGCCAGCAGCGTAACAGGGGGCCTGTACAATGAGCAGTTCTTC. The chain links TRBV27 to TRBJ2-1; 9 nucleotides align to TRBD1. The CDR3 length is 15 residues. V gave up 6 bases and J gave up 4 bases; unmatched junction bases: 7. In germline, CDR1 is MNHEY, CDR2 SMNVEV (reference sequence).

The rearrangement uses TRBV5-8 and TRBJ1-1; maybe TRBD1 (5 bases). The CDR3 has 15 residues. Trimming took off 0 bases at V and 4 bases at J, with 13 bases between the two ends. Germline V lookup: CDR1 SGHTS, CDR2 YDEGEE. The chain's CDR3 is CASSLDPGVTTEAFF. For the CDR3, the DNA is TGTGCCAGCAGCTTGGATCCGGGGGTCACCACTGAAGCTTTCTTT.

V usage is TRBV28 and J usage is TRBJ2-1; the D is unclear. CDR3 length equals 15 residues. The V end was cut by 3 bases, the J end by 0 bases, with 9 bases between. Per the germline V gene, CDR1 is MDHEN and CDR2 is SYDVKM. CDR3 protein: CASSFLVSSYNEQFF. The CDR3 coding sequence is TGTGCCAGCAGTTTCTTGGTGAGCTCCTACAATGAGCAGTTCTTC.

The rearrangement uses TRBV5-6 and TRBJ2-3; maybe TRBD2 (5 bases). V was shortened by 2 bases and J by 4 bases, with 14 bases between the two germline ends. This CDR3 has 15 residues. The V gene's germline CDR1 is SGHDT and CDR2 YYEEEE. In DNA form, the CDR3 reads TGTGCCAGCAGCTTACCGGGATTCCTCCCAGATACGCAGTATTTT. Encoded protein: CASSLPGFLPDTQYF. Full variable domain (rest looked up from reference TRBV5-6 and TRBJ2-3): DAGVTQSPTHLIKTRGQQVTLRCSPKSGHDTVSWYQQALGQGPQFIFQYYEEEERQRGNFPDRFSGHQFPNYSSELNVNALLLGDSALYLCASSLPGFLPDTQYFGPGTRLTVL.

This clone appeared once. This chain connects TRBV15 to TRBJ2-7; 11 nucleotides align to TRBD2. Germline loops: CDR1 LNHNV, CDR2 YYDKDF (reference sequence). Trimming cost V 4 bases and J 3 bases; bases outside gene matches: 8. The CDR3 sequence is 16 residues long. The CDR3 DNA reads as TGTGCCACCAGCAAAACTAGCGGGAGCACGTACTACGAGCAGTACTTC. It specifies CATSKTSGSTYYEQYF.

This chain joins TRBV7-8 and TRBJ2-3; D is uncertain. The V gene lost 5 bases and the J gene lost 3 bases, with 15 bases spanning the gap. Germline CDR1 is SGHVS and CDR2 is FQNEAQ. This CDR3 has 15 amino acids. The CDR3 sequence: CASSLPQALTDTQYF. For the CDR3, the DNA is TGTGCCAGCAGCCTCCCCCAGGCTTTAACAGATACGCAGTATTTT.

The V and J genes are TRBV14 and TRBJ2-2; tentative D call: TRBD2 (6 bases). This CDR3 is built from 14 residues. Germline assignment: CDR1 SGHDN and CDR2 FVKESK. The V end was cut by 4 bases, the J end by 1 base, with 7 bases between. The CDR3, as DNA: TGTGCCAGCAGCCTGGGAGGGAACACCGGGGAGCTGTTTTTT. The encoded protein is CASSLGGNTGELFF. Supplemented by reference TRBV14 and TRBJ2-2, the full variable domain reads EAGVTQFPSHSVIEKGQTVTLRCDPISGHDNLYWYRRVMGKEIKFLLHFVKESKQDESGMPNNRFLAERTGGTYSTLKVQPAELEDSGVYFCASSLGGNTGELFFGEGSRLTVL.

The rearrangement links TRBV28 to TRBJ1-1; 9 bases match TRBD1. The junction had 15 bases not matched to a gene; V was cut back by 6 bases and J by 4 bases. Germline-derived CDR1 and CDR2 are MDHEN and SYDVKM. The length of the CDR3 is 17 residues. The CDR3 DNA sequence: TGTGCCAGCAGGAGGGAAACAGGGGGCGCATCGAGCACTGAAGCTTTCTTT. As protein: CASRRETGGASSTEAFF.

This sequence joins TRBV6-5 and TRBJ1-2; 11 positions match TRBD1. CDR1 MNHEY and CDR2 SVGAGI come from the germline V gene. This CDR3 has 14 amino acids. V lost 2 bases to trimming and J lost 7 bases; unmatched junction nucleotides: 3. This chain's CDR3 is CASSYAGQGGGYTF. Here the CDR3 DNA reads TGTGCCAGCAGTTACGCGGGACAGGGGGGTGGCTACACCTTC.

This sequence joins TRBV28 and TRBJ1-4; D might be TRBD1 (6 bases). The V end lost 3 bases, the J end lost 0 bases, and 17 bases lay between the germline ends. The CDR3 loop spans 18 amino acids. Germline V gives CDR1 MDHEN, CDR2 SYDVKM. The CDR3 nucleotides read TGTGCCAGCAGTTTCTCAGGGGCCGTCCACCCAACTAATGAAAAACTGTTTTTT. As protein: CASSFSGAVHPTNEKLFF.

The CDR3 region has the DNA TGTGCCAGCAGTTCATTCAGGGTTGGGAGCGAGCAGTACTTC. Protein product: CASSSFRVGSEQYF. The rearrangement links TRBV28 to TRBJ2-7; D assignment may be TRBD1 or TRBD2 (5 bases each). This CDR3 contains 14 residues. Germline values: CDR1 MDHEN, CDR2 SYDVKM. V was cut by 4 bases and J by 6 bases, with 16 bases left in between.

The V gene is TRBV11-3, the J gene TRBJ2-1, with no clear D. V lost 3 bases, J lost 5 bases, and 5 bases lay in between. CDR3 length equals 12 residues. Germline CDR1 is SGHNT and CDR2 is YENEEA. DNA of the CDR3: TGTGCCAGCAGCTTGGATCACAATGAGCAGTTCTTC. It yields the protein CASSLDHNEQFF. The complete variable domain, with remaining parts taken from reference TRBV11-3 and TRBJ2-1, reads EAGVVQSPRYKIIEKKQPVAFWCNPISGHNTLYWYLQNLGQGPELLIRYENEEAVDDSQLPKDRFSAERLKGVDSTLKIQPAELGDSAVYLCASSLDHNEQFFGPGTRLTVL.

The gene calls are TRBV13 and TRBJ1-1; TRBD1 matches at 7 bases. The CDR3 totals 14 residues. The V gene end was trimmed by 9 bases and the J gene end by 0 bases; junction bases not matched to a gene: 7. The V gene's germline CDR1 is PRHDT and CDR2 FYEKMQ (reference sequence). This CDR3 reads CASSQGNLNTEAFF. CDR3 nucleotides: TGTGCCAGTTCACAGGGGAACTTGAACACTGAAGCTTTCTTT.

V gene TRBV14 combines with J gene TRBJ2-1; 12 nucleotides align to TRBD2. CDR1 SGHDN and CDR2 FVKESK come from the germline V gene. V was pared by 0 bases and J by 0 bases, with 9 bases of the junction left unmatched. The CDR3 has 20 amino acids. The CDR3 DNA follows: TGTGCCAGCAGCCAAGACGTAGGGACTAGCGGGTATAGCTCCTACAATGAGCAGTTCTTC. It translates to CASSQDVGTSGYSSYNEQFF.

This sequence joins TRBV11-3 and TRBJ1-4; D gene ambiguous. From germline, CDR1 is SGHNT and CDR2 YENEEA. The CDR3 extends over 14 amino acids. The ends were cut back, 6 bases at V and 8 bases at J, with 16 bases in the middle. This chain's CDR3 is CASRTPPKPEKLFF. DNA of the CDR3: TGTGCCAGCAGGACACCACCAAAACCGGAAAAACTGTTTTTT.

CDR3 region: CASTLGNTEAFF. Here the CDR3 DNA reads TGTGCCAGCACCCTCGGGAACACTGAAGCTTTCTTT. This rearrangement joins TRBV6-6 to TRBJ1-1; unclear D gene. Germline values: CDR1 MNHNY, CDR2 SVGAGI (reference sequence). Trimming stripped 7 bases from V and 1 base from J, with 7 bases between. The CDR3 extends over 12 amino acids.

This chain uses TRBV27 with TRBJ2-2, with D perhaps matching TRBD1 (6 bases). Trimming removed 7 bases at V and 2 bases at J, with 17 bases between. The CDR3 extends over 16 amino acids. CDR1 and CDR2 from the germline V gene are MNHEY and SMNVEV (reference sequence). CDR3 sequence reads: CASTGTGTPNTGELFF. CDR3 nucleotides: TGTGCCAGCACAGGCACCGGGACACCTAACACCGGGGAGCTGTTTTTT.

The chain recombines TRBV13 with TRBJ2-5, with unresolved D. The CDR3 totals 11 residues. Germline V gene sequence: CDR1 PRHDT, CDR2 FYEKMQ (reference sequence). V dropped 4 bases and J dropped 0 bases, with 0 bases sitting between them. The DNA of the CDR3 is TGTGCCAGCAGCTACCAAGAGACCCAGTACTTC. Its protein is CASSYQETQYF. The full variable domain, completed using reference TRBV13 and TRBJ2-5, is AAGVIQSPRHLIKEKRETATLKCYPIPRHDTVYWYQQGPGQDPQFLISFYEKMQSDKGSIPDRFSAQQFSDYHSELNMSSLELGDSALYFCASSYQETQYFGPGTRLLVL.

V usage is TRBV27 and J usage is TRBJ1-5, with no clear D. Trimming removed 5 bases from V and 8 bases from J, with 16 bases in between. Germline values: CDR1 MNHEY, CDR2 SMNVEV (reference sequence). The CDR3 covers 14 residues. Here the CDR3 reads CASSPLAGPEPQHF. In nucleotides, the CDR3 is TGTGCCAGCAGTCCCCTGGCAGGCCCGGAGCCCCAGCATTTT.

The chain uses TRBV6-6 and TRBJ2-5; TRBD2 might be the D (6 bases). V was cut by 5 bases and J by 3 bases, with 19 bases left in between. The CDR3 contains 16 residues. Germline V gene sequence: CDR1 MNHNY, CDR2 SVGAGI (reference sequence). CDR3 sequence reads: CASSQGPDSGEETQYF. DNA of the CDR3: TGTGCCAGCAGTCAAGGACCCGATAGCGGAGAAGAGACCCAGTACTTC.

The V and J genes are TRBV6-1 and TRBJ1-1, with D maybe TRBD1 (6 bases). V gave up 6 bases and J gave up 1 base, with 15 bases separating them. Germline V gene data show CDR1 as MNHNS and CDR2 as SASEGT. The CDR3 spans 15 residues. The CDR3 sequence: CASRGGHHKNTEAFF. CDR3 DNA sequence: TGTGCCAGCAGGGGGGGACACCACAAGAACACTGAAGCTTTCTTT.